What follows describes a single T cell receptor (beta chain). This sample is part of a study of blood T cell repertoires in COVID-19. With 0 bases clipped from V and 8 bases from J, the junction kept 6 bases outside the gene matches. The CDR3 consists of 15 residues. Germline V gene data show CDR1 as GTSNPN and CDR2 as SVGIG (reference sequence). Assay used: immunoSEQ multiplex PCR; TCRdb lists only in-frame clones, some missing. The sample holds hundreds of thousands of clones, 85% seen once. Sequences were obtained from PBMCs or T cells enriched from blood (not recorded which). The TCR was taken from a man aged 40-49 years who had recovered from COVID-19. The V call is TRBV30, the J call TRBJ2-1, with 11 bases that match TRBD2. DNA for the CDR3: TGTGCCTGGAGTGTAGTAGCGGGAGGGTGGGATGAGCAGTTCTTC. This encodes CAWSVVAGGWDEQFF.